The rows below give T cell receptor beta chains drawn from one sample of a study of read filtering for tumor transcriptome and immune sequencing. MiXCR, run by TCRdb on the reads, gives a single entry per CDR3 protein. The table includes under 150,000 distinct CDR3 sequences, roughly 13% detected once. Sequencing was done on a sample of a population of CD138-negative cells sorted from bone marrow. All receptors derive from a donor aged 40 or older with multiple myeloma. Both conserved end residues are part of each CDR3. D genes are given only for firm matches. Not all rows give a size; the values are once, few, many and, for expanded clones, a class.

TRBV20-1	TRBD1	TRBJ2-7	many	TGCAGTGCTAATCAACAGGGGGCCTACGAGCAGTACTTC	CSANQQGAYEQYF
TRBV7-6	NA	TRBJ2-2	many	TGTGCCAGCAGCCCTAGGAGCGGTACGAACACCGGGGAGCTGTTTTTT	CASSPRSGTNTGELFF
TRBV30	NA	TRBJ2-2	many	TGTGCCTTAGGAAGGAGTTTCGCCGGGGAGCTGTTTTTT	CALGRSFAGELFF
TRBV6-2/TRBV6-3	TRBD2	TRBJ2-5	few	TGTGCCAGCAGTCACCTAGCGGGAGCGGAGACCCAGTACTTC	CASSHLAGAETQYF
TRBV20-1	NA	TRBJ2-7	NA	TGCAGTGCTAGAGCTCCGCCCACCTACGAGCAGTACTTC	CSARAPPTYEQYF
TRBV11-2	NA	TRBJ2-1	many	TGTGCCAGCAGCTTTGGGGGAGAAAAGGGTGAGCAGTTCTTC	CASSFGGEKGEQFF
TRBV5-5	NA	TRBJ1-1	many	TGTGCCAGCAGCTTAGGGGCGAACACTGAAGCTTTCTTT	CASSLGANTEAFF
TRBV7-9	NA	TRBJ2-1	many	TGTGCCAGCAGCTTGCGAGGGGATGAGCAGTTCTTC	CASSLRGDEQFF
TRBV20-1	TRBD1	TRBJ1-2	many	TGCAGTGCTAGACCCCCGCCCGGGACAGGGGTGTATGGCTACACCTTC	CSARPPPGTGVYGYTF
TRBV7-9	NA	TRBJ2-1	NA	TGTGCCGGCAGCCCAGCTGGGGAAAATGAGCAGTTCTTC	CAGSPAGENEQFF
TRBV5-1	TRBD1	TRBJ2-2	many	TGCGCCAGCAGCGCTGGACAGGGGATCGACACCGGGGAGCTGTTTTTT	CASSAGQGIDTGELFF
TRBV5-4	TRBD2	TRBJ2-1	many	TGTGCCAGCAGCTTGAAGGGGGGACTAGGGGATGAGCAGTTCTTC	CASSLKGGLGDEQFF
TRBV10-3	NA	TRBJ2-1	few	TGTGCCATCAGCTCCAGTGCGGAGGGTGAGCAGTTCTTC	CAISSSAEGEQFF
TRBV11-1	NA	TRBJ1-1	many	TGTGCCAGCAGCTTAGCGGGAAGGGGCCCTGAAGCTTTCTTT	CASSLAGRGPEAFF
TRBV12-3/TRBV12-4	TRBD1	TRBJ1-2	many	TGTGCCAGCAGTTTAGGGACAGGGGATTTTGGCTACACCTTC	CASSLGTGDFGYTF
TRBV12-3/TRBV12-4	TRBD2	TRBJ2-1	many	TGTGCCAGCAGACCCTTAGCGGGAGGGTCCTACAATGAGCAGTTCTTC	CASRPLAGGSYNEQFF
TRBV5-1	TRBD1	TRBJ2-3	many	TGCGCCAGCAGCTTGGGGGACAGAACCGCAGATACGCAGTATTTT	CASSLGDRTADTQYF
TRBV20-1	NA	TRBJ1-1	NA	TGCAGTGCTAGAGATAGTCGCCGGGCTTTCTTT	CSARDSRRAFF
TRBV19	TRBD1	TRBJ2-6	once	TGTGCCAGTAACCAGGGGGCTCCCTCTGGGGCCAACGTCCTGACTTTC	CASNQGAPSGANVLTF
TRBV19	TRBD2	TRBJ2-4	many	TGTGCCAGTACCCCTGGGACTAGCGTCTTAGCCAAAAACATTCAGTACTTC	CASTPGTSVLAKNIQYF
TRBV7-9	NA	TRBJ1-5	many	TGTGCCAGCAGCCCGGGACGTGGGCTGGAGCAGCCCCAGCATTTT	CASSPGRGLEQPQHF
TRBV18	NA	TRBJ2-5	many	TGTGCCAGCTCACCACCGTCGGGGGCTAAAGGAGAGACCCAGTACTTC	CASSPPSGAKGETQYF
TRBV19	NA	TRBJ1-2	few	TGTGCCAGTAGTATCGGAAGCCTTGGCTATGGCTACACCTTC	CASSIGSLGYGYTF
TRBV14	NA	TRBJ1-1	many	TGTGCCAGCAGCCAAGGGGGCGAGACCATTCTCTTT	CASSQGGETILF
TRBV10-3	NA	TRBJ2-7	many	TGTGCCATCAGTGACGGACCGACCTACGAGCAGTACTTC	CAISDGPTYEQYF